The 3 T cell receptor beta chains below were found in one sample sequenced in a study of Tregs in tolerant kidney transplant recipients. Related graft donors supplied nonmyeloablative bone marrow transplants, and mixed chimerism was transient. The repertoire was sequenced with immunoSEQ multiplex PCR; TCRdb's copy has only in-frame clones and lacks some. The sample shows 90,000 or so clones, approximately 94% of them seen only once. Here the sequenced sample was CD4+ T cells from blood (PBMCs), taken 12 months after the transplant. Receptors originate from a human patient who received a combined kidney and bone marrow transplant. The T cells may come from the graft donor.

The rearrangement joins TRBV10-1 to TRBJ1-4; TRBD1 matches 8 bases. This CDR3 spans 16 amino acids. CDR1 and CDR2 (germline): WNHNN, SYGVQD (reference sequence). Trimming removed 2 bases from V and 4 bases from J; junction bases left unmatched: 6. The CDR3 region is CASSERDRPYNEKLFF. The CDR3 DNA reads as TGCGCCAGCAGTGAGAGGGACAGGCCGTATAATGAAAAACTGTTTTTT.

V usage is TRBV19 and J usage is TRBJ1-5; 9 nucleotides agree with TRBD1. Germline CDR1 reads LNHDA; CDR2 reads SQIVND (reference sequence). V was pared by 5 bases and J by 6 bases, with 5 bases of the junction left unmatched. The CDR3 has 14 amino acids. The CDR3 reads CASSATGGGQPQHF. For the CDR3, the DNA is TGTGCCAGTAGTGCTACAGGGGGCGGTCAGCCCCAGCATTTT.

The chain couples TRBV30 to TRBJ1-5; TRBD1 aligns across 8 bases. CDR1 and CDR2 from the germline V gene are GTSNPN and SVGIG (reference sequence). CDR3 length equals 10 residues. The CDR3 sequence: CAHDRGPQHF. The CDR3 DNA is TGTGCGCACGACAGGGGGCCCCAGCATTTT.